This TCR beta chain was captured by sequencing in a study of vaccination effects on CD4 cells after COVID-19. Regarding this clone: Its antigen is unknown.

The trim removed 7 bases at V and 3 bases at J, leaving 2 bases unmatched. There are 11 residues in the CDR3. Germline values: CDR1 DFQATT, CDR2 SNEGSKA (reference sequence). Study conclusions and caveats: Both infection-induced and vaccine-induced clones contracted markedly at late post-vaccination timepoints.

Generated by immunoSEQ multiplex PCR, the TCRdb table keeps only in-frame clones and is missing some. The table shows roughly 42,000 clones, with under 70% occurring only once. ViraFEST used viral peptide pools to expand antigen-specific CD4+ T cells before sequencing. Once cultured for 10 days, the cells underwent separation to obtain CD4+ T cells. Vaccine recipients lacked prior SARS-CoV-2 infection and had negative nucleocapsid antibodies. Material: CD4+ T cells from PBMCs cultured with HCoV-OC43 spike peptides, obtained before COVID-19 vaccination. Specified subset: HCoV-OC43 spike overlapping peptide pool stimulation. The TCR sequence derives from a human donor who received a COVID-19 vaccine. The chain links TRBV20-1 to TRBJ1-2, with 7 bases that match TRBD1. DNA of the CDR3: TGCAGTGGAGGACAGGACTATGGCTACACCTTC. It specifies CSGGQDYGYTF.